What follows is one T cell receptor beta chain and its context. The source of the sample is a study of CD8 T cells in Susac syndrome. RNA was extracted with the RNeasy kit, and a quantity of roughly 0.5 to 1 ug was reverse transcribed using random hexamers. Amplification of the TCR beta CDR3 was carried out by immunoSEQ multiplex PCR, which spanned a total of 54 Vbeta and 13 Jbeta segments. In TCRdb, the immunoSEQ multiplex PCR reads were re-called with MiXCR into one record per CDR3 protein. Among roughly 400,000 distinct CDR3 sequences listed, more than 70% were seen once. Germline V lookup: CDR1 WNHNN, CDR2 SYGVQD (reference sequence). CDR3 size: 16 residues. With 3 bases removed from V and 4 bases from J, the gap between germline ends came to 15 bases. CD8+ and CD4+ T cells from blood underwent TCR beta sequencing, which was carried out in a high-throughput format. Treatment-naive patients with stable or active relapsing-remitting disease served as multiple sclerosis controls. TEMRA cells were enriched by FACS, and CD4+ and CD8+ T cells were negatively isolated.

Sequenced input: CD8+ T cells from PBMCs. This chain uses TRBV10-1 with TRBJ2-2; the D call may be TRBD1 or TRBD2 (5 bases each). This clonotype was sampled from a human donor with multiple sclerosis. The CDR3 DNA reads TGCGCCAGCAGTGATCGGGCAACAGGACTCACCGGGGAGCTGTTTTTT. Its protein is CASSDRATGLTGELFF.